This T cell receptor (beta chain) was found in a study of blood T cells in healthy people across ages. Study in general: About one barcoded beta molecule per two T cells was the capture yield of template switching.

CDR1 is SGHDN and CDR2 is FVKESK in the germline V gene. The ends lost 6 bases at V and 8 bases at J; junction bases unmatched: 11. This CDR3 region has 15 residues. About this clonotype: Its matching antigen is unknown.

Study-level findings and limits: PBMCs that were unsorted prevented a conclusive naive versus antigen-experienced comparison. The long-lived group displayed more naive CD4+ cells, plus higher diversity, than the aged donors did.

With a J-beta primer mix and a sample-barcoded 5' primer, a second PCR ran roughly 6 to 12 cycles. All samples gave at least 2.5 million CDR3-containing paired-end reads. From the 5' RACE reads, TCRdb called clonotypes with MiXCR, one entry per CDR3 protein. The table has some 670,000 distinct CDR3 sequences, over 40% seen once; the top ten hold about 13%. The receptor was derived from a woman older than 75 in good health. Sequenced input: blood. This chain connects TRBV14 to TRBJ2-1, with 9 bases lining up with TRBD1. The CDR3 loop reads CASSLSGTGFDEQFF. The CDR3 coding sequence is TGTGCCAGCAGTCTAAGTGGGACAGGGTTCGATGAGCAGTTCTTC.